This T cell receptor (beta chain) derives from a study of immune evolution from preneoplasia to lung adenocarcinoma (dated by TCRdb to 2020 to 2023). About the investigation overall: HLA loss of heterozygosity was seen in about 7%, 15% and 30% of AIS, MIA and ADC lesions, and in no AAH lesions. In total, the cohort included 50 to 65 patients with pulmonary nodules, all of whom underwent surgical resection. The study reported that around 100 samples were used for TCR sequencing. TCR sequencing data were obtained from 55 or so patients. Resected precursor lesions (AAH, AIS, MIA) and invasive adenocarcinomas were compared with paired morphologically normal lung tissue. The study combined immune gene expression, TCR sequencing and multiplex immunofluorescence to profile immune contexture across lung adenocarcinoma precursors and invasive adenocarcinoma. Class I HLA alleles were inferred from exome data with POLYSOLVER, and allele-specific HLA loss was detected with LOHHLA. The immune data were integrated with whole exome sequencing and methylation data obtained from the same cohort of nodules. The sample size was set by how many specimens were available, not by a prior power calculation.

The patients had resection in Japan or China between the mid-2010s and the late 2010s. Two lung cancer pathologists independently reviewed H&E slides to confirm the histologic diagnosis of every case. For nucleic acid extraction, premalignant or tumor cells were enriched by macro-dissection following pathologic assessment. FFPE tissue was used for DNA isolation with the AllPrep DNA/RNA FFPE Kit. In the case of this clone: The antigen this receptor binds is unknown. There are no base qualities to consult, and no much larger clone falls within one base.

Including cysteine and phenylalanine, the CDR3 has 19 amino acids. The retained sequence is limited to the CDR3, 57 bases, with the frame set at the first base. Germline trimming: 0 bases from V, 3 bases from J; junction bases outside gene matches: 7. CDR1 MNHEY and CDR2 SMNVEV are derived from the germline V gene (reference sequence). The immunoSEQ hsTCRbeta Kit was used to sequence TCR beta CDR3 regions from DNA. The original methods were these. The ImmunoSEQ Analyzer was used to analyse the TCR sequencing data. T cell clonality was defined as 1 minus Pielou's evenness computed on productive rearrangements. To measure T cell diversity, the inverse Simpson index was applied to productive templates. T cell density was defined as TCR beta template counts normalized to usable DNA, with usable DNA estimated by amplification and sequencing of housekeeping genes. Two-sided Kruskal-Wallis tests were used to compare TCR metrics across histologic stages. TCRdb stores this immuneACCESS table with in-frame sequences only. Part of the clones is absent; in the studies checked, under half of the shortfall reflects unresolved V genes, and no reason is known for the rest. That table supplies the V and J calls and clone size; D and trimming were determined from the DNA. The sample has some 7,200 clones on record, around 85% of them singletons. The ten largest clones capture approximately 4.8% of the sample.

Points the paper makes about the study in general: The findings were based on association rather than direct causation, and larger cohorts with long-term follow-up and longitudinal biopsies were deemed needed. Because every patient came from Japan and China, how well the results apply to Western populations was uncertain. Compared with EGFR-mutant or double wild-type lesions, KRAS-mutant nodules had the highest T cell clonality. Normal lung had the highest top T cell clone frequencies, which appeared to decline progressively from AAH through AIS, MIA and invasive adenocarcinoma. Normal lung showed the highest clonality, whereas later-stage lesions appeared to have higher T cell density and diversity but lower clonality.

The sequencing sample was made of FFPE invasive lung adenocarcinoma tissue. The cell subset or site label, as the study defines it: frankly invasive lung adenocarcinoma (ADC). The V gene is TRBV27 and the J gene is TRBJ2-5, with 16 junctional bases fitting TRBD2. The receptor was isolated from a person between 50 and 69 years old with lung adenocarcinoma. The encoded CDR3 is CASSLSVGTSGREKETQYF. In nucleotide form, the sequence is TGTGCCAGCAGTTTATCTGTGGGGACTAGCGGGAGGGAAAAAGAGACCCAGTACTTC.